The subject of this entry is one TCR beta chain. Profiled with immunoSEQ multiplex PCR; TCRdb holds only in-frame clones, not every one. The sample contains about 100,000 clones, roughly 86% of which appear only once. V shed 1 base and J shed 6 bases, with 7 bases lying between them. Germline CDR1 and CDR2: SGHNT and YENEEA. The CDR3 runs 14 residues. The data were obtained in a study of blood T cell repertoires in COVID-19. As for the study in general: Whether acute or convalescent, the COVID-19 samples came from the United States, Italy and Spain.

Sequencing input: peripheral blood. This TCR came from a woman in her 30s with acute or convalescent COVID-19. This rearrangement joins TRBV11-3 to TRBJ1-6, with no clear D. The CDR3 reads CASSLGSANSPLHF. In DNA form, the CDR3 reads TGTGCCAGCAGCTTAGGAAGCGCTAATTCACCCCTCCACTTT.